The next 8 T cell receptor beta chains were all read from a single sample in a study of T cell repertoires in ileal Crohn's disease. Sequencing used immunoSEQ multiplex PCR; TCRdb keeps in-frame clones, though not all of them. The sample has roughly 7,000 clones; nearly 95% are singletons. The source material was ileal tissue. The receptors shown here come from an adult with Crohn's disease.

V is TRBV6-4 and J is TRBJ1-1, with 8 bases that match TRBD1. Germline values: CDR1 MRHNA, CDR2 SNTAGT. J was trimmed by 9 bases and V by 0 bases; bases with no gene match: 12. The CDR3 loop spans 16 amino acids. The CDR3 DNA reads as TGTGCCAGCAGTGACTCGAGTCGGGCAGGGGGCTCGAAAGCTTTCTTT. This sequence encodes CASSDSSRAGGSKAFF.

The genes are TRBV28 and TRBJ2-1, with a tentative D call TRBD2 (6 bases). Trimming removed 1 base at V and 1 base at J, with 14 bases between. The CDR3 has 17 amino acids. Germline-derived CDR1 and CDR2 are MDHEN and SYDVKM. CDR3 residues: CASSLSVGGWSYNEQFF. The DNA of the CDR3 is TGTGCCAGCAGTTTATCGGTGGGAGGCTGGTCCTACAATGAGCAGTTCTTC.

The chain recombines TRBV18 with TRBJ2-7; D is perhaps TRBD1 (5 bases). The CDR3 runs to 15 residues. The germline V gene encodes CDR1 KGHSH and CDR2 LQKENI. V lost 4 bases, J lost 0 bases, and 13 bases lay in between. In DNA, the CDR3 is TGTGCCAGCTCACGGGGCAGGGCGTACTCCTACGAGCAGTACTTC. It specifies CASSRGRAYSYEQYF.

This rearrangement joins TRBV18 to TRBJ2-3; 11 bases map to TRBD1. Germline lookup yields CDR1 KGHSH and CDR2 LQKENI. J lost 6 bases, V lost 3 bases, and 5 bases had no gene match. The CDR3 totals 15 residues. CDR3 sequence: CASSPMDRGLDTQYF. The DNA for the CDR3 is TGTGCCAGCTCACCCATGGACAGGGGGCTTGATACGCAGTATTTT. Supplemented by reference TRBV18 and TRBJ2-3, the full variable domain reads NAGVMQNPRHLVRRRGQEARLRCSPMKGHSHVYWYRQLPEEGLKFMVYLQKENIIDESGMPKERFSAEFPKEGPSILRIQQVVRGDSAAYFCASSPMDRGLDTQYFGPGTRLTVL.

The chain is built from TRBV5-4 and TRBJ2-3; 14 nucleotides line up with TRBD2. The trim removed 3 bases at V and 2 bases at J, leaving 8 bases unmatched. The CDR3 loop spans 18 amino acids. CDR1 is SGHNT and CDR2 is YYREEE in the germline V gene (reference sequence). The CDR3 loop is CASSWGLAGALPTDTQYF. In nucleotides, the CDR3 is TGTGCCAGCAGCTGGGGACTAGCGGGAGCCCTTCCCACAGATACGCAGTATTTT.

The chain couples TRBV7-2 to TRBJ2-7, with 7 bases lining up with TRBD1. This CDR3 has 15 residues. Germline trimming cut 5 bases from V and 5 bases from J; bases unmatched to any gene: 12. CDR1 is SGHTA, CDR2 FQGNSA, per germline. In nucleotides, the CDR3 is TGTGCCAGCAGCCGAGTCGTGGGACAGTACGACGAGCAGTACTTC. Its translation: CASSRVVGQYDEQYF.

The chain is built from TRBV7-3 and TRBJ2-3, with TRBD2 as a possible D gene (5 bases). The CDR3 covers 17 residues. V was pared by 1 base and J by 3 bases, with 17 bases between. CDR1 and CDR2 from the germline V gene are SGHTA and FQGTGA. CDR3 region: CASSLIGVGIRTDTQYF. CDR3 in DNA: TGTGCCAGCAGCTTAATCGGGGTGGGGATTCGTACAGATACGCAGTATTTT.

The chain links TRBV9 to TRBJ1-2, with a weak D call TRBD1 (6 bases). Germline CDR1 reads SGDLS; CDR2 reads YYNGEE. The CDR3 is 14 residues long. V was cut by 3 bases and J by 4 bases, with 13 bases left in between. In DNA, the CDR3 is TGTGCCAGCAGCGAGGGGCCAGGGGCCTATGGCTACACCTTC. This encodes CASSEGPGAYGYTF. Drawing the rest from reference TRBV9 and TRBJ1-2, the complete variable domain is DSGVTQTPKHLITATGQRVTLRCSPRSGDLSVYWYQQSLDQGLQFLIQYYNGEERAKGNILERFSAQQFPDLHSELNLSSLELGDSALYFCASSEGPGAYGYTFGSGTRLTVV.